One sample yielded the 17 T cell receptor beta chains listed below, sequenced in a study of OX40 agonist ivuxolimab in advanced cancers. Profiled with immunoSEQ multiplex PCR; TCRdb holds only in-frame clones, not every one. The table includes approximately 15,000 clones, around 64% detected once. The sequenced sample was CD4+ or CD8+ T cells sorted from blood, obtained in a trial of the OX40 agonist ivuxolimab. Source of these receptors: an adult with an advanced solid tumor such as melanoma, head and neck, liver or kidney cancer.

The chain combines TRBV5-8 with TRBJ1-4; D is uncertain. Per germline, CDR1 SGHTS and CDR2 YDEGEE. Trimming pared 4 bases from V and 7 bases from J, leaving 20 bases between. This CDR3 is 16 amino acids long. The DNA of the CDR3 is TGTGCCAGCAGCCAAGACCAGAGCCCCCTGGCTGAAAAACTGTTTTTT. It specifies CASSQDQSPLAEKLFF.

The rearrangement links TRBV5-4 to TRBJ2-7; 8 bases are a match to TRBD1. This CDR3 is built from 14 residues. In germline, CDR1 is SGHNT, CDR2 YYREEE (reference sequence). Trimming took 2 bases from V and 1 from J; bases not matched to a gene: 2. CDR3 residues: CASSFQGASYEQYF. As DNA, the CDR3 is TGTGCCAGCAGCTTTCAGGGGGCATCCTACGAGCAGTACTTC. Combining the CDR3 with reference TRBV5-4 and TRBJ2-7 gives the whole variable domain ETGVTQSPTHLIKTRGQQVTLRCSSQSGHNTVSWYQQALGQGPQFIFQYYREEENGRGNFPPRFSGLQFPNYSSELNVNALELDDSALYLCASSFQGASYEQYFGPGTRLTVT.

The gene calls are TRBV19 and TRBJ2-7, with a tentative D call TRBD2 (5 bases). The CDR3 has 12 residues. The germline V gene has CDR1 LNHDA and CDR2 SQIVND (reference sequence). With 7 bases removed from V and 0 bases from J, the gap between germline ends came to 7 bases. The CDR3 loop reads CASMGSSYEQYF. The CDR3 DNA follows: TGTGCCAGTATGGGGAGCTCCTACGAGCAGTACTTC.

The gene calls are TRBV19 and TRBJ1-1; tentative D call: TRBD1 (5 bases). V was shortened by 6 bases and J by 5 bases, with 19 bases between the two germline ends. Germline CDR1 reads LNHDA; CDR2 reads SQIVND (reference sequence). This CDR3 is 15 amino acids long. CDR3 DNA: TGTGCCAGTAGCTATGGGCAGATGGGGGAGACTGAAGCTTTCTTT. Translated: CASSYGQMGETEAFF. The full variable domain, its missing parts supplied by reference TRBV19 and TRBJ1-1, is DGGITQSPKYLFRKEGQNVTLSCEQNLNHDAMYWYRQDPGQGLRLIYYSQIVNDFQKGDIAEGYSVSREKKESFPLTVTSAQKNPTAFYLCASSYGQMGETEAFFGQGTRLTVV.

The chain has TRBV5-6 and TRBJ1-5; the match to TRBD1 covers 9 bases. Germline V gene sequence: CDR1 SGHDT, CDR2 YYEEEE. The trim removed 0 bases at V and 6 bases at J, leaving 1 base unmatched. The length of the CDR3 is 14 residues. The CDR3 coding sequence is TGTGCCAGCAGCTTGGGGACAGGGGCTCAGCCCCAGCATTTT. It encodes CASSLGTGAQPQHF.

In this sample, this clone turned up a few times. J is TRBJ2-1 and V is TRBV4-1; 12 bases map to TRBD2. This CDR3 is built from 16 residues. Per germline, CDR1 MGHRA and CDR2 YSYEKL. V lost 4 bases to trimming and J lost 4 bases; unmatched junction nucleotides: 5. CDR3 nucleotides: TGCGCCAGCAGCCCGCCGGGACTAGCGGGTTACAATGAGCAGTTCTTC. Amino acid sequence: CASSPPGLAGYNEQFF.

This clone was seen just once. The V call is TRBV5-4, the J call TRBJ2-2; TRBD1 or TRBD2 may be the D gene (5 bases each). The CDR3 totals 13 residues. Between the trimmed V and J ends, which lost 10 bases and 2 bases, there was a span of 12 bases. Germline lookup yields CDR1 SGHNT and CDR2 YYREEE (reference sequence). CDR3 sequence (DNA): TGTGCCCTACTAGACAGAAACACCGGGGAGCTGTTTTTT. Its translation: CALLDRNTGELFF.

The chain combines TRBV4-3 with TRBJ2-1, with 7 positions matching TRBD1. The CDR3 totals 15 residues. With V trimmed by 5 bases and J by 5 bases, 9 bases remained unmatched. Germline V lookup: CDR1 LGHNA, CDR2 YSLEER. CDR3 sequence: CASSYSGTANNEQFF. For the CDR3, the DNA is TGCGCCAGCAGCTATTCCGGGACAGCGAACAATGAGCAGTTCTTC.

The genes are TRBV5-4 and TRBJ2-7, with a possible D match to TRBD1 (5 bases). This CDR3 spans 13 amino acids. Germline CDR1 SGHNT, CDR2 YYREEE (reference sequence). Trimming removed 4 bases from V and 7 bases from J, with 15 bases in between. The CDR3 loop reads CASSTDNRKEQYF. CDR3 coding DNA: TGTGCCAGCAGCACGGACAACCGTAAGGAGCAGTACTTC. Based on the CDR3 plus reference TRBV5-4 and TRBJ2-7, the full variable domain is ETGVTQSPTHLIKTRGQQVTLRCSSQSGHNTVSWYQQALGQGPQFIFQYYREEENGRGNFPPRFSGLQFPNYSSELNVNALELDDSALYLCASSTDNRKEQYFGPGTRLTVT.

The table lists this clone with a count of one. V is TRBV25-1 and J is TRBJ2-5; D unclear. V lost 8 bases and J 1 base, leaving 14 bases between the germline ends. The CDR3 has 14 amino acids. In germline, CDR1 is MGHDK, CDR2 SYGVNS. In nucleotides, the CDR3 is TGTGCCAGCCAGTCCGGGTGGGCCCAAGAGACCCAGTACTTC. Protein product: CASQSGWAQETQYF.

The chain has TRBV19 and TRBJ2-3; 11 positions match TRBD2. Germline trimming cut 1 base from V and 2 bases from J; bases unmatched to any gene: 2. CDR3 length equals 16 residues. CDR1 LNHDA and CDR2 SQIVND come from the germline V gene (reference sequence). The CDR3 is CASSIASGGPTDTQYF. Here the CDR3 DNA reads TGTGCCAGTAGTATAGCTAGCGGGGGGCCCACAGATACGCAGTATTTT. Based on the CDR3 plus reference TRBV19 and TRBJ2-3, the full variable domain is DGGITQSPKYLFRKEGQNVTLSCEQNLNHDAMYWYRQDPGQGLRLIYYSQIVNDFQKGDIAEGYSVSREKKESFPLTVTSAQKNPTAFYLCASSIASGGPTDTQYFGPGTRLTVL.

The CDR3 DNA sequence: TGTGCCAGTAGCACCGGGGGGATCGGCTACACCTTC. Amino acids: CASSTGGIGYTF. This rearrangement joins TRBV19 to TRBJ1-2; D perhaps matches TRBD1 (5 bases). The germline CDR1 and CDR2 sequences are LNHDA and SQIVND (reference sequence). The V and J ends lost 6 bases and 8 bases respectively, with 13 bases between them. This CDR3 has 12 residues. The full variable domain, its missing parts supplied by reference TRBV19 and TRBJ1-2, is DGGITQSPKYLFRKEGQNVTLSCEQNLNHDAMYWYRQDPGQGLRLIYYSQIVNDFQKGDIAEGYSVSREKKESFPLTVTSAQKNPTAFYLCASSTGGIGYTFGSGTRLTVV.

This clone was detected only a few times. The chain recombines TRBV30 with TRBJ1-6, with D maybe TRBD1 (5 bases). The V gene's germline CDR1 is GTSNPN and CDR2 SVGIG (reference sequence). CDR3 length: 14 residues. Trimming removed 2 bases from V and 4 bases from J, with 9 bases in between. The CDR3 bases are TGTGCCTGGAGTCAAGGGGAATATAATTCACCCCTCCACTTT. Protein: CAWSQGEYNSPLHF.

J is TRBJ1-2 and V is TRBV5-6; D not resolved. Germline lookup yields CDR1 SGHDT and CDR2 YYEEEE. The CDR3 totals 15 residues. The ends were cut back, 4 bases at V and 5 bases at J, with 18 bases in the middle. This CDR3 reads CASSQPFQARYGYTF. As DNA, the CDR3 is TGTGCCAGCAGCCAGCCTTTCCAGGCAAGATATGGCTACACCTTC.

The chain couples TRBV30 to TRBJ2-7; no reliable D call. V lost 0 bases and J lost 4, with 4 bases in between. The CDR3 extends over 11 amino acids. The germline V gene encodes CDR1 GTSNPN and CDR2 SVGIG (reference sequence). DNA of the CDR3: TGTGCCTGGAGTGTACTGTACGAGCAGTACTTC. Translation gives CAWSVLYEQYF.

The chain is built from TRBV25-1 and TRBJ2-2, with 12 bases lining up with TRBD2. V lost 3 bases, J lost 5 bases, and 7 bases stayed unmatched. Germline-derived CDR1 and CDR2 are MGHDK and SYGVNS. The CDR3 length is 17 residues. CDR3 in DNA: TGTGCCAGCAGTGACCCTAGCGGGGGGGCCTGGACCGGGGAGCTGTTTTTT. Its translation is CASSDPSGGAWTGELFF.

This chain links TRBV5-1 with TRBJ2-1, with 8 nucleotides matching TRBD2. Germline-derived CDR1 and CDR2 are SGHRS and YFSETQ. The CDR3 is 14 residues long. V shed 4 bases and J 5 bases; nucleotides not matched to a gene: 5. The CDR3 nucleotides read TGCGCCAGCAGCAACCTACTAGCGGACAATGAGCAGTTCTTC. Translating gives CASSNLLADNEQFF.